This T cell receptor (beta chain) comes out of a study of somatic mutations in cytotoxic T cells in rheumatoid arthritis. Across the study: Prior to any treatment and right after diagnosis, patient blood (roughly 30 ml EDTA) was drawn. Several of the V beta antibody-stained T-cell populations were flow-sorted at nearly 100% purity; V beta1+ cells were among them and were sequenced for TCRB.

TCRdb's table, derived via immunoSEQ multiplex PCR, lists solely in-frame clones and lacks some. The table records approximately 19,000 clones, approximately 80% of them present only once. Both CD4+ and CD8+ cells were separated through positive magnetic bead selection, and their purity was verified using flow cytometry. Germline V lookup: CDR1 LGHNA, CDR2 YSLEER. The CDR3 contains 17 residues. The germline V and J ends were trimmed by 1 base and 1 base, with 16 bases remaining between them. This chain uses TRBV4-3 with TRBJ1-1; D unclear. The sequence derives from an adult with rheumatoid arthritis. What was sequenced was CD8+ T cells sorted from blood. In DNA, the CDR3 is TGCGCCAGCAGCCAAGGGACGGGTCTACTTCCGAACACTGAAGCTTTCTTT. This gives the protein CASSQGTGLLPNTEAFF.